The 21 T cell receptor beta chains below all came from one sample that was sequenced in a study of T cell responses to AZD1222 COVID-19 vaccine. Clones were read by immunoSEQ multiplex PCR, and TCRdb kept only the in-frame ones, dropping some. Among about 82,000 clones listed, about nine tenths were seen once. The sequencing used peripheral blood, collected 28 days after the second AZD1222 dose. The receptors were sampled from an adult who received the AZD1222 COVID-19 vaccine.

CDR3 residues: CASSARTSRTGYTF. CDR3 nucleotides: TGTGCCAGCAGCGCCCGGACGTCGAGAACCGGCTACACCTTC. This chain connects TRBV9 to TRBJ1-2; D remains unclear. V was clipped by 3 bases and J by 8 bases, with 17 bases between them. CDR1 is SGDLS, CDR2 YYNGEE, per germline. This CDR3 is built from 14 residues.

V gene TRBV7-9 combines with J gene TRBJ1-6, with TRBD1 as a possible D gene (5 bases). Trimming cost V 1 base and J 2 bases, with 6 bases left between them. Germline V gives CDR1 SEHNR, CDR2 FQNEAQ (reference sequence). This CDR3 is 15 amino acids long. CDR3 bases: TGTGCCAGCAGCTTAGGGGACCCCTATAATTCACCCCTCCACTTT. It specifies CASSLGDPYNSPLHF.

This rearrangement joins TRBV7-3 to TRBJ2-1; D is unresolved. The V gene's germline CDR1 is SGHTA and CDR2 FQGTGA. This CDR3 is 15 amino acids long. Trimming removed 1 base from V and 0 bases from J, with 7 bases in between. CDR3: CASSLNAGSYNEQFF. CDR3 sequence (DNA): TGTGCCAGCAGCTTAAATGCAGGCTCCTACAATGAGCAGTTCTTC.

The chain recombines TRBV30 with TRBJ1-2, with TRBD1 matching over 10 bases. The CDR3 covers 14 residues. The junction had 5 bases not matched to a gene; V was cut back by 0 bases and J by 7 bases. Germline CDR1 reads GTSNPN; CDR2 reads SVGIG (reference sequence). The CDR3 nucleotides read TGTGCCTGGAGTGTACTGGGGACAGGGGTTGGCTACACCTTC. This sequence encodes CAWSVLGTGVGYTF.

The genes are TRBV7-8 and TRBJ2-5; the D gene is possibly TRBD2 (5 bases). The CDR3 consists of 14 residues. From germline, CDR1 is SGHVS and CDR2 FQNEAQ. V lost 1 base to trimming and J lost 4 bases, with 10 bases between them. The CDR3 protein is CASSLGSGSETQYF. Here the CDR3 DNA reads TGTGCCAGCAGCTTAGGATCGGGGTCAGAGACCCAGTACTTC. Full variable domain (outside the CDR3, taken from reference TRBV7-8 and TRBJ2-5): GAGVSQSPRYKVAKRGQDVALRCDPISGHVSLFWYQQALGQGPEFLTYFQNEAQLDKSGLPSDRFFAERPEGSVSTLKIQRTQQEDSAVYLCASSLGSGSETQYFGPGTRLLVL.

This clone was detected only once. This sequence joins TRBV7-8 and TRBJ1-1; D is perhaps TRBD1 (5 bases). Germline loops: CDR1 SGHVS, CDR2 FQNEAQ. There are 16 residues in the CDR3. The V and J ends lost 2 bases and 3 bases respectively, with 16 bases between them. CDR3 nucleotides: TGTGCCAGCAGCTTATTGGGCAGGGTTAGAGACACTGAAGCTTTCTTT. It yields the protein CASSLLGRVRDTEAFF.

This clone has a single count. The rearrangement uses TRBV7-2 and TRBJ2-1, with 7 bases that match TRBD1. The J segment lost 3 bases and the V segment lost 6 bases, leaving 8 bases of the junction unmatched. CDR3 length: 15 amino acids. Germline V lookup: CDR1 SGHTA, CDR2 FQGNSA. The CDR3 loop reads CASRARGGNYNEQFF. The CDR3 DNA reads TGTGCCAGCAGGGCGAGAGGGGGCAACTACAATGAGCAGTTCTTC.

V usage is TRBV30 and J usage is TRBJ2-7; either TRBD1 or TRBD2 may fit D (5 bases each). Trimming took 6 bases from V and 5 from J, leaving 17 bases between them. Germline CDR1 is GTSNPN and CDR2 is SVGIG (reference sequence). The CDR3 spans 13 residues. The CDR3 nucleotides are TGTGCCTGCCTCGGGAACAGGCCCAACGAGCAGTACTTC. Amino acid sequence: CACLGNRPNEQYF.

The rearrangement links TRBV30 to TRBJ2-7; TRBD1 aligns across 7 bases. CDR3 length: 13 amino acids. The germline CDR1 and CDR2 sequences are GTSNPN and SVGIG (reference sequence). V shed 4 bases, J shed 7 bases, and the junction held 10 bases outside the gene matches. The CDR3 loop reads CAWTPGQLGEQYF. CDR3 bases: TGTGCCTGGACGCCGGGACAGTTGGGAGAGCAGTACTTC.

The chain has TRBV11-2 and TRBJ1-1; the D is unclear. The CDR3 is 14 residues long. V lost 4 bases and J 2 bases, leaving 11 bases between the germline ends. CDR1 and CDR2 from the germline V gene are SGHAT and FQNNGV. The CDR3 loop is CASSSLRGNTEAFF. The CDR3 DNA follows: TGTGCCAGCAGCTCGCTCCGGGGTAACACTGAAGCTTTCTTT.

This chain connects TRBV12-2 to TRBJ1-6. TRBV12-2 represents a pseudogene. The CDR3 has 16 amino acids. The CDR3 is CASRLRGIDFISPLHF. CDR3 DNA sequence: TGTGCAAGTCGCTTGAGAGGGATCGACTTCATCTCACCCCTCCACTTT.

V and J are TRBV29-1 and TRBJ1-3, with D maybe TRBD1 (6 bases). Germline V CDR1 and CDR2: SQVTM, ANQGSEA. This CDR3 has 14 residues. Deletions cut 1 base from V and 4 bases from J, with 11 bases between. CDR3: CSVEARGHGNTIYF. The CDR3 DNA reads TGCAGCGTTGAAGCCAGGGGCCACGGAAACACCATATATTTT.

CDR3 DNA: TGTGCCAGCAGTTACCTTCCTGGGGCCCTGAACACTGAAGCTTTCTTT. Its protein is CASSYLPGALNTEAFF. The chain carries TRBV6-5 and TRBJ1-1; possibly TRBD1 for D (5 bases). CDR1 and CDR2 (germline): MNHEY, SVGAGI. Trimming cost V 2 bases and J 0 bases, with 13 bases left between them. The CDR3 consists of 16 residues.

CDR3 residues: CATRGAARNYGYTF. The CDR3 DNA is TGTGCCACCCGCGGTGCAGCGCGTAACTATGGCTACACCTTC. This chain uses TRBV15 with TRBJ1-2; no definite D call. The V gene's germline CDR1 is LNHNV and CDR2 YYDKDF (reference sequence). The CDR3 covers 14 residues. V lost 8 bases to trimming and J lost 1 base, with 14 bases between them.

The chain uses TRBV2 and TRBJ1-6; 9 nucleotides match TRBD1. Germline V gene sequence: CDR1 SNHLY, CDR2 FYNNEI. V lost 10 bases, J lost 7 bases, and 8 bases stayed unmatched. There are 14 residues in the CDR3. The CDR3 sequence is CANTGGVQNSPLHF. In nucleotides, the CDR3 is TGTGCCAACACAGGGGGCGTTCAGAATTCACCCCTCCACTTT.

J is TRBJ2-7 and V is TRBV25-1; D gene uncertain. The CDR3 loop spans 14 amino acids. The V end was cut by 0 bases, the J end by 4 bases, with 10 bases between. CDR1 and CDR2 from the germline V gene are MGHDK and SYGVNS. CDR3 sequence (DNA): TGTGCCAGCAGTGAATATGGACGGTCTTACGAGCAGTACTTC. It is translated as CASSEYGRSYEQYF.

The V call is TRBV19, the J call TRBJ1-2, with D tentatively TRBD1 (5 bases). Germline CDR1 is LNHDA and CDR2 is SQIVND (reference sequence). Between the trimmed V and J ends, which lost 3 bases and 2 bases, there was a span of 16 bases. The CDR3 loop spans 16 amino acids. The CDR3 loop reads CASSIFGGNRNYGYTF. DNA of the CDR3: TGTGCCAGTAGTATTTTCGGAGGAAACAGGAACTATGGCTACACCTTC.

The chain carries TRBV6-2 or TRBV6-3 and TRBJ2-2; TRBD2 might be the D (5 bases). V was clipped by 0 bases and J by 4 bases, with 9 bases between them. This CDR3 comprises 15 residues. Germline CDR1 and CDR2: MNHEY and SVGEGT. CDR3 DNA: TGTGCCAGCAGTTACTCGTCTAGCCCCACCGGGGAGCTGTTTTTT. Protein sequence: CASSYSSSPTGELFF.

V usage is TRBV27 and J usage is TRBJ2-7, with a tentative D call TRBD2 (5 bases). V gave up 5 bases and J gave up 3 bases, with 17 bases separating them. CDR3 length equals 15 residues. Per the germline V gene, CDR1 is MNHEY and CDR2 is SMNVEV (reference sequence). CDR3 sequence (DNA): TGTGCCAGCAGTACCGTCCAGCGGTTCTACTACGAGCAGTACTTC. This codes for CASSTVQRFYYEQYF.

The chain employs TRBV27 and TRBJ1-6, with TRBD1 matching over 7 bases. Losses at the gene ends were 5 bases for V and 4 bases for J; bases not matched to a gene: 8. The CDR3 covers 16 residues. Germline CDR1 is MNHEY and CDR2 is SMNVEV (reference sequence). CDR3 DNA sequence: TGTGCCAGCAGTCCCATGGGGACAGTTTATAATTCACCCCTCCACTTT. Translated, it gives CASSPMGTVYNSPLHF.

This clone was recorded only once. The chain employs TRBV5-5 and TRBJ2-3, with 8 bases that match TRBD2. The CDR3 loop spans 17 amino acids. The germline V gene has CDR1 SGHKS and CDR2 YYEKEE (reference sequence). Trimming at V came to 3 bases and at J to 6 bases, leaving 15 bases not matched to a gene. CDR3 bases: TGTGCCAGCAGCTGGTGGGCGTCGGGGGGGCCAGGGGATACGCAGTATTTT. As protein: CASSWWASGGPGDTQYF.